The source of this T cell receptor beta chain is a study of CD8 T cells in ankylosing spondylitis. A quantitative 5'-RACE method, one with molecular barcodes, was used to make TCR beta libraries. TCRdb re-derived calls from the 5' RACE reads in MiXCR, one entry per CDR3 protein. The sample shows over 700,000 distinct CDR3 sequences, 15% to 20% of them seen only once. Study observations and caveats: There were earlier reports of some motif variants in reactive arthritis synovial fluid and blood. A TCR beta motif made of roughly eight highly homologous variants seemed typical of ankylosing spondylitis blood. There was reportedly significant enrichment of clones that were disease-linked in matched ankylosing spondylitis synovial fluid. Researchers report that disease-linked clones proved CD8+ and relatively rare in peripheral blood.

A note on this clonotype: The antigen is unknown.

The receptor's source is a male donor with ankylosing spondylitis. Material for sequencing was blood, either unsorted or a sorted T cell fraction (not recorded which).

The chain's CDR3 is CASMESGGTGNTIYF. The CDR3 DNA is TGTGCCAGCATGGAGTCAGGGGGGACTGGAAACACCATATATTTT. The chain uses TRBV6-1 and TRBJ1-3, with 7 nucleotides matching TRBD1. The CDR3 length is 15 residues. Looked up from germline, CDR1 is MNHNS and CDR2 is SASEGT. The trim removed 7 bases at V and 2 bases at J, leaving 8 bases unmatched.